This T cell receptor (beta chain) was captured in a study of memory CD4+ T cells and cytomegalovirus serostatus. TCRdb's copy holds only in-frame clones and misses some; the assay was immunoSEQ multiplex PCR. Here the sample spans tens of thousands of clones, 75% to 80% being singletons. Findings and caveats of the study: Suggested: most of the CMV-linked TCR signature lies in CD4+ memory cells.

With respect to this clone: As yet, its antigen is unknown.

This CDR3 region has 12 residues. Trimming removed 3 bases at V and 6 bases at J, with 9 bases between. The germline CDR1 and CDR2 sequences are SGHTS and YDEGEE. The sort gate was single viable CD3+CD4+CD8-CD45RO+ cells for memory CD4+ T cells. This TCR came from an adult in good health and CMV-seropositive. The rearrangement uses TRBV5-8 and TRBJ1-2; no firm D call. The sequenced material came from memory CD4+ T cells from blood. Here the CDR3 reads CASSSRWDGYTF. The CDR3, as DNA: TGTGCCAGCAGCTCTCGTTGGGATGGCTACACCTTC.